This entry lists 19 T cell receptor beta chains sequenced from one sample in a study of vaccination effects on CD4 cells after COVID-19 (dated by TCRdb to 2022 to 2024). After more than 9 days of culture, CD4+ T cells were isolated with the EasySep CD4+ T cell isolation kit. These receptors lack a known antigen. Libraries were prepared through the immunoSEQ multiplex PCR assay. TCRdb limited this immuneACCESS table to in-frame rearrangements with V and J called. A share of clones is missing; checked studies link under half to unresolved V genes, and the rest is unexplained. This sample lists about 47,000 clones; about 80% were detected once. The ten largest clones add up to roughly 10% of the sample. The specimen was CD4+ T cells from PBMCs cultured without peptide, collected before COVID-19 vaccination. The receptor source for this set is a human donor who had a prior SARS-CoV-2 infection.

V is TRBV2 and J is TRBJ2-2; D is possibly TRBD1 or TRBD2 (6 bases each). Germline loops: CDR1 SNHLY, CDR2 FYNNEI. This CDR3 comprises 17 residues. The V end lost 7 bases, the J end lost 2 bases, and 20 bases lay between the germline ends. CDR3 nucleotide sequence: TGTGCCAGCACACGGGCCGGGGGCGCCGGAAACACCGGGGAGCTGTTTTTT. Protein product: CASTRAGGAGNTGELFF.

The chain is built from TRBV6-5 and TRBJ2-6; the D is unclear. V lost 0 bases, J lost 0 bases, and 3 bases lay in between. CDR1 and CDR2 (germline): MNHEY, SVGAGI. There are 15 residues in the CDR3. The chain's CDR3 is CASSYSSSGANVLTF. The CDR3 nucleotides read TGTGCCAGCAGTTACTCAAGCTCTGGGGCCAACGTCCTGACTTTC.

In its sample, this clone was seen many times. Distinct nucleotide sequences in the sample also encode this CDR3. The J gene is TRBJ2-4, the V gene TRBV7-9; possible D gene TRBD2, 6 bases. The CDR3 has 15 residues. V was pared by 1 base and J by 1 base, with 8 bases between. In germline, CDR1 is SEHNR, CDR2 FQNEAQ (reference sequence). Here the CDR3 DNA reads TGTGCCAGCAGCTTAGTGGGGGGTGCCAAAAACATTCAGTACTTC. Its translation is CASSLVGGAKNIQYF.

J is TRBJ2-6 and V is TRBV6-5; D is undetermined. Trimming removed 6 bases from V and 2 bases from J, with 11 bases in between. Germline V gives CDR1 MNHEY, CDR2 SVGAGI. The CDR3 sequence is 15 residues long. The CDR3, as DNA: TGTGCCAGCAGCCATAACAGCCCTGGGGCCAACGTCCTGACTTTC. Translated, it gives CASSHNSPGANVLTF.

The V and J genes are TRBV3-1 (or the pseudogene TRBV3-2) and TRBJ2-3, with 11 bases fitting TRBD2. The CDR3 spans 16 residues. Germline CDR1 is LGHDT and CDR2 is YNNKEL (reference sequence). V was pared by 3 bases and J by 2 bases, with 4 bases of the junction left unmatched. Here the CDR3 DNA reads TGTGCCAGCAGCCATCCGACTAGCGGGGCCACAGATACGCAGTATTTT. It encodes CASSHPTSGATDTQYF.

The J gene is TRBJ2-2, the V gene TRBV12-5; the match to TRBD1 covers 7 bases. J lost 3 bases, V lost 9 bases, and 13 bases had no gene match. Germline-derived CDR1 and CDR2 are LGHNT and FRNRAP. The CDR3 spans 16 residues. The CDR3 loop is CASLSGTDFYTGELFF. In DNA form, the CDR3 reads TGTGCTAGCCTATCCGGGACAGACTTCTACACCGGGGAGCTGTTTTTT. The complete variable domain, with remaining parts taken from reference TRBV12-5 and TRBJ2-2, reads DARVTQTPRHKVTEMGQEVTMRCQPILGHNTVFWYRQTMMQGLELLAYFRNRAPLDDSGMPKDRFSAEMPDATLATLKIQPSEPRDSAVYFCASLSGTDFYTGELFFGEGSRLTVL.

This chain links TRBV9 with TRBJ1-6; no definite D call. The CDR3 spans 13 residues. V lost 4 bases to trimming and J lost 7 bases, with 9 bases between them. CDR1 and CDR2 from the germline V gene are SGDLS and YYNGEE. The CDR3 coding sequence is TGTGCCAGCAGCTCCCGTCCCAATTCACCCCTCCACTTT. It yields the protein CASSSRPNSPLHF.

This chain links TRBV20-1 with TRBJ1-1, with unresolved D. V lost 5 bases and J lost 11, with 15 bases in between. This CDR3 contains 11 residues. Per the germline V gene, CDR1 is DFQATT and CDR2 is SNEGSKA (reference sequence). Here the CDR3 reads CSASGRLEAFF. The CDR3 DNA sequence: TGCAGTGCTTCAGGCCGTTTGGAGGCTTTCTTT.

About this clone itself: One end of the junction varies from germline; a read error may be responsible. The chain carries TRBV30 and TRBJ1-2, with TRBD1 as a possible D gene (6 bases). Germline V gene sequence: CDR1 GTSNPN, CDR2 SVGIG (reference sequence). There are 16 residues in the CDR3. The CDR3 DNA sequence: TGTGCCTGGACCCGGAGGACAGCCCCATCCTATGGCTACACCTCCTTC. It translates to CAWTRRTAPSYGYTSF.

The rearrangement links TRBV30 to TRBJ2-2, with unresolved D. The germline gives CDR1 GTSNPN, CDR2 SVGIG (reference sequence). The V and J ends lost 2 bases and 6 bases respectively, with 13 bases between them. The CDR3 covers 14 residues. CDR3 in amino acids: CAWSRARVAGELFF. CDR3 DNA sequence: TGTGCCTGGAGTAGAGCAAGGGTTGCCGGGGAGCTGTTTTTT.

This clone was detected only once. CDR3: CASSWTRSSYEQYF. CDR3 bases: TGTGCCAGCAGTTGGACGCGAAGCTCCTACGAGCAGTACTTC. This chain links TRBV6-2 or TRBV6-3 with TRBJ2-7; D is undetermined. The CDR3 has 14 residues. In germline, CDR1 is MNHEY, CDR2 SVGEGT. Between the trimmed V and J ends, which lost 4 bases and 0 bases, there was a span of 10 bases.

The chain recombines TRBV5-1 with TRBJ2-5; TRBD2 matches 8 bases. Germline trimming cut 4 bases from V and 2 bases from J; bases unmatched to any gene: 10. This CDR3 has 16 amino acids. Germline V lookup: CDR1 SGHRS, CDR2 YFSETQ. CDR3 nucleotide sequence: TGCGCCAGCAGCCCGGGGGGGTTCCGAACTCAAGAGACCCAGTACTTC. It yields the protein CASSPGGFRTQETQYF.

This clone was seen a handful of times. J is TRBJ1-3 and V is TRBV11-3; D is unclear. CDR3 length equals 13 residues. Deletions cut 4 bases from V and 2 bases from J, with 6 bases between. Looked up from germline, CDR1 is SGHNT and CDR2 is YENEEA. The CDR3 coding sequence is TGTGCCAGCAGCTCCTTACCTGGAAACACCATATATTTT. Its translation is CASSSLPGNTIYF.

The chain links TRBV11-2 to TRBJ2-7, with 8 bases aligning to TRBD2. Per the germline V gene, CDR1 is SGHAT and CDR2 is FQNNGV. The J segment lost 2 bases and the V segment lost 5 bases, leaving 11 bases of the junction unmatched. The CDR3 contains 16 residues. The CDR3 DNA reads TGTGCCAGCAGCCCCACGGGGGGGGCTACCGCCTACGAGCAGTACTTC. This gives the protein CASSPTGGATAYEQYF.

The gene calls are TRBV5-1 and TRBJ2-5; a possible D gene is TRBD1 (6 bases). This CDR3 has 14 amino acids. The ends were cut back, 0 bases at V and 5 bases at J, with 11 bases in the middle. Germline V gives CDR1 SGHRS, CDR2 YFSETQ. The CDR3 region is CASSLALGAETQYF. The CDR3 DNA is TGCGCCAGCAGCTTGGCGTTGGGGGCGGAGACCCAGTACTTC.

J is TRBJ2-1 and V is TRBV7-6; 7 bases line up with TRBD2. The V gene's germline CDR1 is SGHVS and CDR2 FNYEAQ. V lost 0 bases, J lost 0 bases, and 8 bases stayed unmatched. The CDR3 sequence is 18 residues long. CDR3 DNA sequence: TGTGCCAGCAGCTTAGCGGTATCGGGGGGAAGCTCCTACAATGAGCAGTTCTTC. Protein: CASSLAVSGGSSYNEQFF.

The J gene is TRBJ2-5, the V gene TRBV6-2 or TRBV6-3; 10 nucleotides line up with TRBD2. Germline assignment: CDR1 MNHEY and CDR2 SVGEGT. V lost 2 bases, J lost 3 bases, and 3 bases stayed unmatched. CDR3 length: 15 amino acids. Here the CDR3 reads CASSYRLAGEETQYF. The CDR3 DNA reads as TGTGCCAGCAGTTACCGTCTAGCGGGAGAAGAGACCCAGTACTTC.

The V call is TRBV5-1, the J call TRBJ2-1, with D possibly being TRBD1 (6 bases). The CDR3 sequence is 17 residues long. V lost 0 bases, J lost 0 bases, and 13 bases lay in between. Germline-derived CDR1 and CDR2 are SGHRS and YFSETQ. CDR3 region: CASSLGGGLSSYNEQFF. DNA of the CDR3: TGCGCCAGCAGCTTGGGTGGGGGCCTTAGCTCCTACAATGAGCAGTTCTTC.

This chain links TRBV5-1 with TRBJ1-2, with TRBD1 as a possible D gene (6 bases). CDR1 and CDR2 from the germline V gene are SGHRS and YFSETQ. This CDR3 spans 14 amino acids. V lost 1 base and J 6 bases, leaving 13 bases between the germline ends. This CDR3 reads CASSLKARGDGYTF. In DNA, the CDR3 is TGCGCCAGCAGCTTGAAGGCCAGGGGAGATGGCTACACCTTC. The variable domain in full, completed from reference TRBV5-1 and TRBJ1-2, reads KAGVTQTPRYLIKTRGQQVTLSCSPISGHRSVSWYQQTPGQGLQFLFEYFSETQRNKGNFPGRFSGRQFSNSRSEMNVSTLELGDSALYLCASSLKARGDGYTFGSGTRLTVV.